This T cell receptor (beta chain) stems from a study of T cell repertoires in cytomegalovirus infection. This clonotype was found a few times. V lost 3 bases and J 6 bases, leaving 12 bases between the germline ends. CDR3 size: 14 residues. The germline gives CDR1 KGHDR, CDR2 SFDVKD. TCRdb fed the reads into MiXCR, producing one record per CDR3 protein. The sample contains roughly 630,000 distinct CDR3 sequences, roughly 26% of which appear only once. Sequencing input: CD8+ T cells from PBMCs. The clonotype comes from a human donor in good health (CMV status not recorded). Some clones in this sample may be carry-over from other donors' samples. This chain uses TRBV24-1 with TRBJ2-3; D not certain. CDR3 loop: CATSDPDLGDTQYF. CDR3 bases: TGTGCCACCAGTGATCCCGATTTAGGGGATACGCAGTATTTT.